Listed below are T cell receptor beta chains from one sample, sequenced in a study of T-cell memory formation after mild COVID-19. Using its own MiXCR run on the 5' RACE reads, TCRdb lists one record per CDR3 protein. The table records approximately 300,000 distinct CDR3 sequences, about a sixth of them present only once. The sample was PBMCs or a T cell subset sorted from them (not recorded which). Receptor source: a man between 18 and 35 years old who had mild COVID-19 (a few samples of this study predate the infection). Cell type and time point are not known. CDR3s include the opening cysteine and the closing phenylalanine or tryptophan. The D gene is left open where the match is weak. Clone size is shown for a subset of rows, as once, few, many or a class of expanded clone.

d_gene: NA
v_gene: TRBV24-1
j_gene: TRBJ2-5
abundance: many
CDR3aa: CATSDWTAETQYF
CDR3nt: TGTGCCACCAGTGATTGGACAGCAGAGACCCAGTACTTC

d_gene: NA
v_gene: TRBV7-9
j_gene: TRBJ2-1
abundance: many
CDR3aa: CASSLTDNEQFF
CDR3nt: TGTGCCAGCAGCTTAACCGACAATGAGCAGTTCTTC

d_gene: NA
v_gene: TRBV7-2
j_gene: TRBJ2-6
abundance: NA
CDR3aa: CASSRGGMANVLTF
CDR3nt: TGTGCCAGCAGCCGAGGGGGGATGGCCAACGTCCTGACTTTC

d_gene: TRBD1
v_gene: TRBV3-1
j_gene: TRBJ2-3
abundance: few
CDR3aa: CASRQDRARIDTQYF
CDR3nt: TGTGCAAGCAGACAGGACAGGGCTCGGATAGATACGCAGTATTTT

d_gene: NA
v_gene: TRBV7-8
j_gene: TRBJ2-3
abundance: few
CDR3aa: CASRLSNAGGTDTQYF
CDR3nt: TGTGCCAGCAGGCTATCTAACGCGGGCGGCACAGATACGCAGTATTTT

d_gene: NA
v_gene: TRBV27
j_gene: TRBJ1-2
abundance: few
CDR3aa: CASGNSLVGYTF
CDR3nt: TGTGCCAGCGGCAACTCATTGGTTGGCTACACCTTC

d_gene: TRBD1
v_gene: TRBV5-4
j_gene: TRBJ1-1
abundance: few
CDR3aa: CASATTGQGDRAEAFF
CDR3nt: TGTGCCAGCGCAACTACGGGACAGGGGGATCGGGCTGAAGCTTTCTTT

d_gene: NA
v_gene: TRBV11-3
j_gene: TRBJ1-1
abundance: few
CDR3aa: CARKKDSPPNTEAFF
CDR3nt: TGTGCCAGGAAGAAAGACAGTCCTCCGAACACTGAAGCTTTCTTT

d_gene: TRBD1
v_gene: TRBV29-1
j_gene: TRBJ2-1
abundance: few
CDR3aa: CSARTGEYEQFF
CDR3nt: TGCAGCGCCCGGACAGGGGAGTATGAGCAGTTCTTC

d_gene: NA
v_gene: TRBV5-6
j_gene: TRBJ2-7
abundance: few
CDR3aa: CASSFQYEQYF
CDR3nt: TGTGCCAGCAGCTTTCAATACGAGCAGTACTTC

d_gene: TRBD2
v_gene: TRBV20-1
j_gene: TRBJ2-5
abundance: NA
CDR3aa: CSAGRLAGEETQYF
CDR3nt: TGCAGTGCCGGCCGACTAGCGGGGGAGGAGACCCAGTACTTC

d_gene: NA
v_gene: TRBV12-3/TRBV12-4
j_gene: TRBJ1-5
abundance: NA
CDR3aa: CASTTTGTSNQPQHF
CDR3nt: TGTGCCAGCACTACGACAGGAACTAGCAATCAGCCCCAGCATTTT

d_gene: NA
v_gene: TRBV11-2
j_gene: TRBJ2-5
abundance: few
CDR3aa: CASSLGGADQETQYF
CDR3nt: TGTGCCAGCAGCTTAGGGGGCGCGGACCAAGAGACCCAGTACTTC

d_gene: TRBD2
v_gene: TRBV7-2
j_gene: TRBJ2-7
abundance: many
CDR3aa: CASSQLAGSYEQYF
CDR3nt: TGTGCCAGCAGCCAACTAGCGGGCTCCTACGAGCAGTACTTC

d_gene: NA
v_gene: TRBV5-1
j_gene: TRBJ1-1
abundance: NA
CDR3aa: CASSFVVVTEAFF
CDR3nt: TGCGCCAGCAGCTTCGTGGTAGTGACTGAAGCTTTCTTT

d_gene: TRBD1
v_gene: TRBV6-1
j_gene: TRBJ1-3
abundance: NA
CDR3aa: CASKLQGTGNTIYF
CDR3nt: TGTGCCAGCAAGTTACAGGGGACTGGAAACACCATATATTTT

d_gene: TRBD1
v_gene: TRBV5-1
j_gene: TRBJ1-5
abundance: NA
CDR3aa: CASSLEGQVNHHQHF
CDR3nt: TGCGCCAGCAGCTTGGAGGGACAGGTAAATCATCACCAGCATTTT

d_gene: NA
v_gene: TRBV6-2/TRBV6-3
j_gene: TRBJ1-5
abundance: few
CDR3aa: CASSYSGANQPQHF
CDR3nt: TGTGCCAGCAGTTACTCAGGGGCCAATCAGCCCCAGCATTTT

d_gene: NA
v_gene: TRBV4-2
j_gene: TRBJ1-4
abundance: few
CDR3aa: CASSQVGENEKLFF
CDR3nt: TGTGCCAGCAGCCAAGTGGGTGAAAATGAAAAACTGTTTTTT

d_gene: NA
v_gene: TRBV7-3
j_gene: TRBJ2-1
abundance: NA
CDR3aa: CATARDTYNEQFF
CDR3nt: TGTGCCACGGCGAGGGACACCTACAATGAGCAGTTCTTC

d_gene: NA
v_gene: TRBV18
j_gene: TRBJ1-1
abundance: few
CDR3aa: CASSPPGDTEAFF
CDR3nt: TGTGCCAGCTCACCACCGGGCGACACTGAAGCTTTCTTT

d_gene: NA
v_gene: TRBV7-2
j_gene: TRBJ2-3
abundance: NA
CDR3aa: CASSSIPGTDTQYF
CDR3nt: TGTGCCAGCAGCAGTATCCCAGGGACAGATACGCAGTATTTT

d_gene: NA
v_gene: TRBV4-1
j_gene: TRBJ1-5
abundance: many
CDR3aa: CASSQEARGVEQPQHF
CDR3nt: TGCGCCAGCAGCCAAGAGGCGAGGGGCGTCGAGCAGCCCCAGCATTTT

d_gene: NA
v_gene: TRBV20-1
j_gene: TRBJ1-1
abundance: NA
CDR3aa: CSAPFSNRPSNEAFF
CDR3nt: TGCAGTGCTCCTTTTTCGAACAGGCCGAGCAACGAAGCTTTCTTT

d_gene: TRBD1
v_gene: TRBV7-9
j_gene: TRBJ2-5
abundance: NA
CDR3aa: CASSHPDRVKTQYF
CDR3nt: TGTGCCAGCAGCCACCCGGACAGGGTGAAGACCCAGTACTTC

d_gene: NA
v_gene: TRBV14
j_gene: TRBJ2-4
abundance: few
CDR3aa: CASSQEPRGVKNIQYF
CDR3nt: TGTGCCAGCAGCCAAGAGCCACGGGGAGTCAAAAACATTCAGTACTTC

d_gene: TRBD1
v_gene: TRBV28
j_gene: TRBJ2-3
abundance: few
CDR3aa: CASSRITGGGGTDTQYF
CDR3nt: TGTGCCAGCAGTAGAATCACAGGGGGCGGCGGCACAGATACGCAGTATTTT

d_gene: TRBD1
v_gene: TRBV20-1
j_gene: TRBJ1-6
abundance: few
CDR3aa: CSARAGTGNNSPLHF
CDR3nt: TGCAGTGCTAGAGCTGGGACAGGGAATAATTCACCCCTCCACTTT

d_gene: TRBD1
v_gene: TRBV4-3
j_gene: TRBJ2-1
abundance: NA
CDR3aa: CASSQGDRRYNEQFF
CDR3nt: TGCGCCAGCAGCCAGGGGGACAGGAGGTACAATGAGCAGTTCTTC

d_gene: NA
v_gene: TRBV20-1
j_gene: TRBJ1-6
abundance: NA
CDR3aa: CSASGGWFNSPLHF
CDR3nt: TGCAGTGCTAGTGGAGGTTGGTTCAATTCACCCCTCCACTTT

d_gene: NA
v_gene: TRBV15
j_gene: TRBJ1-1
abundance: NA
CDR3aa: CATSREGKAGTEAFF
CDR3nt: TGTGCCACCAGCAGGGAGGGGAAAGCTGGCACTGAAGCTTTCTTT

d_gene: NA
v_gene: TRBV7-2
j_gene: TRBJ2-5
abundance: few
CDR3aa: CASSLIFGQETQYF
CDR3nt: TGTGCCAGCAGCTTAATTTTCGGGCAAGAGACCCAGTACTTC

d_gene: NA
v_gene: TRBV19
j_gene: TRBJ1-1
abundance: NA
CDR3aa: CASSIWGGTEAFF
CDR3nt: TGTGCCAGTAGTATATGGGGGGGCACTGAAGCTTTCTTT

d_gene: NA
v_gene: TRBV28
j_gene: TRBJ2-4
abundance: NA
CDR3aa: CASTPQGIKNIQYF
CDR3nt: TGTGCCAGCACCCCCCAGGGAATAAAAAACATTCAGTACTTC

d_gene: NA
v_gene: TRBV6-2/TRBV6-3
j_gene: TRBJ1-5
abundance: many
CDR3aa: CASSSGGQPQHF
CDR3nt: TGTGCCAGCAGTTCGGGAGGTCAGCCCCAGCATTTT

d_gene: NA
v_gene: TRBV7-3
j_gene: TRBJ2-3
abundance: NA
CDR3aa: CASSLNGKPDTQYF
CDR3nt: TGTGCCAGCAGCTTAAATGGGAAACCAGATACGCAGTATTTT

d_gene: TRBD2
v_gene: TRBV7-2
j_gene: TRBJ2-1
abundance: NA
CDR3aa: CASRQLAGGVSEQFF
CDR3nt: TGTGCCAGCAGACAACTAGCGGGGGGCGTAAGTGAGCAGTTCTTC

d_gene: TRBD2
v_gene: TRBV5-1
j_gene: TRBJ2-2
abundance: few
CDR3aa: CASSTGRGGRTGELFF
CDR3nt: TGCGCCAGCAGCACGGGACGCGGGGGGCGCACCGGGGAGCTGTTTTTT

d_gene: NA
v_gene: TRBV12-5
j_gene: TRBJ2-1
abundance: NA
CDR3aa: CASGLLFGRTGEQFF
CDR3nt: TGTGCTAGTGGTTTGCTGTTCGGCCGTACTGGCGAGCAGTTCTTC

d_gene: NA
v_gene: TRBV4-2
j_gene: TRBJ1-5
abundance: few
CDR3aa: CASSHALRGAVNQPQHF
CDR3nt: TGTGCCAGCAGCCATGCCCTTAGGGGGGCCGTCAATCAGCCCCAGCATTTT